The rows below give T cell receptor beta chains drawn from one sample of a study of cytomegalovirus exposure and HLA in healthy donors. Sequencing was performed with immunoSEQ multiplex PCR; in TCRdb, only in-frame clones are kept and a portion is missing. The table shows around 200,000 clones, with around three quarters occurring only once. The specimen sequenced was PBMCs. All receptors derive from a woman aged 25 to 39 in good health and CMV-seropositive. Each CDR3 is given with its conserved first and last residue. A D gene is named only where the DNA matches it firmly. Size tells how often a clone was seen (once, few, many) or the class of an expanded clone, and some rows leave it out.

CDR3	DNA	D	J	size	V
CASSAGTGETQYF	TGTGCCAGCAGCGCTGGGACAGGGGAGACCCAGTACTTC	TRBD1	TRBJ2-5	.	TRBV5-5
CASSQDRGGSGYEQYF	TGCGCCAGCAGCCAAGATCGGGGCGGGAGTGGTTACGAGCAGTACTTC	TRBD2	TRBJ2-7	.	TRBV4-3
CASSLGAGGVQPQHF	TGTGCCAGCAGTTTAGGGGCAGGGGGAGTCCAGCCCCAGCATTTT	TRBD1	TRBJ1-5	.	TRBV27
CASTRGGNQPQHF	TGTGCCAGCACCAGGGGCGGCAATCAGCCCCAGCATTTT	.	TRBJ1-5	few	TRBV2
CASSSPGQASSSYNEQFF	TGTGCCAGCAGCTCACCGGGACAGGCGAGTAGCTCCTACAATGAGCAGTTCTTC	TRBD1	TRBJ2-1	.	TRBV7-2
CAWSRTVHTEAFF	TGTGCCTGGAGTAGGACAGTCCACACTGAAGCTTTCTTT	.	TRBJ1-1	.	TRBV30
CASSSPTGGEAFF	TGTGCCAGCAGCTCCCCGACCGGGGGGGAAGCTTTCTTT	.	TRBJ1-1	.	TRBV5-5
CAWSVLGQTDTEAFF	TGTGCCTGGAGTGTTTTGGGACAGACGGACACTGAAGCTTTCTTT	TRBD1	TRBJ1-1	once	TRBV30
CASTKRDPGRTDTQYF	TGTGCCAGTACCAAGCGGGACCCGGGCCGCACAGATACGCAGTATTTT	TRBD2	TRBJ2-3	.	TRBV19
CASSGWGLAGDHNEQFF	TGTGCCAGCAGTGGGTGGGGACTAGCGGGGGACCACAATGAGCAGTTCTTC	TRBD2	TRBJ2-1	.	TRBV6-1
CASSFLTITSTGRGEQYF	TGTGCCAGCAGTTTCCTAACAATTACCTCGACAGGGAGAGGCGAGCAGTACTTC	TRBD1	TRBJ2-7	.	TRBV28
CASSLGDRGRNYEQYF	TGTGCCAGCAGCTTAGGGGACAGGGGGCGAAACTACGAGCAGTACTTC	TRBD1	TRBJ2-7	.	TRBV7-2
CASSKTGGAYGYTF	TGTGCCAGCAGCAAAACAGGGGGCGCCTACGGCTACACCTTC	TRBD1	TRBJ1-2	.	TRBV5-4
CASSLVGQNQPQHF	TGTGCCAGCAGCTTAGTGGGACAGAATCAGCCCCAGCATTTT	TRBD1	TRBJ1-5	.	TRBV7-9
CASSQGGVGDSYEQYF	TGTGCCAGCAGCCAAGGGGGGGTTGGGGACTCCTACGAGCAGTACTTC	.	TRBJ2-7	once	TRBV4-2
CASSQDVPGTEAFF	TGCGCCAGCAGCCAAGATGTGCCGGGGACTGAAGCTTTCTTT	.	TRBJ1-1	.	TRBV4-3
CASSDRQGYSNQPQHF	TGCGCCAGCAGTGATCGACAGGGATATAGCAATCAGCCCCAGCATTTT	TRBD1	TRBJ1-5	.	TRBV10-1
CASSLGAGGHQPQHF	TGTGCCAGCAGCTTAGGGGCAGGAGGTCACCAGCCCCAGCATTTT	.	TRBJ1-5	.	TRBV7-6
CASKYTTGVTEAFF	TGTGCCAGCAAGTATACCACAGGGGTGACTGAAGCTTTCTTT	TRBD1	TRBJ1-1	.	TRBV5-8
CAWTRRVSYEQYF	TGTGCCTGGACCCGGCGGGTTTCCTACGAGCAGTACTTC	.	TRBJ2-7	.	TRBV30
CARSSGRNTGELFF	TGTGCCAGATCTAGCGGGAGAAACACCGGGGAGCTGTTTTTT	TRBD2	TRBJ2-2	.	TRBV30
CASSHPPNRAGTYEQYF	TGTGCCAGCAGTCATCCACCCAACAGGGCAGGAACCTACGAGCAGTACTTC	.	TRBJ2-7	.	TRBV27
CASSPRGDQPQHF	TGTGCCAGCAGCCCCAGGGGCGATCAGCCCCAGCATTTT	.	TRBJ1-5	.	TRBV7-2
CASSQDRGSRNTIYF	TGCGCCAGCAGCCAAGATAGGGGCAGCCGAAACACCATATATTTT	.	TRBJ1-3	.	TRBV4-1
CASSVGSDSYEQYF	TGTGCCAGCAGCGTAGGTTCAGACTCCTACGAGCAGTACTTC	.	TRBJ2-7	.	TRBV9
CASSEIRVGGSETQYF	TGTGCCAGCAGTGAAATTCGAGTCGGCGGATCTGAGACCCAGTACTTC	.	TRBJ2-5	.	TRBV2
CASRTGTSHTGELFF	TGTGCCAGCAGAACCGGGACTAGCCACACCGGGGAGCTGTTTTTT	TRBD2	TRBJ2-2	.	TRBV6-5
CASSSGQSSYNEQFF	TGTGCCAGCAGCTCGGGACAGAGCTCCTACAATGAGCAGTTCTTC	TRBD1	TRBJ2-1	.	TRBV7-9
CASSSLAEYEQYF	TGTGCCAGCAGCTCCCTAGCGGAATACGAGCAGTACTTC	TRBD2	TRBJ2-7	.	TRBV7-8
CASSLGQLAKNIQYF	TGTGCCAGCAGCTTGGGGCAGTTAGCCAAAAACATTCAGTACTTC	.	TRBJ2-4	.	TRBV5-8
CASSLVVRLAEGSDTQYF	TGTGCCAGCAGCTTAGTAGTTAGATTAGCGGAGGGCTCAGATACGCAGTATTTT	.	TRBJ2-3	.	TRBV7-9
CASRVGPTEQYF	TGTGCCTCTCGGGTGGGGCCAACAGAGCAGTACTTC	.	TRBJ2-7	.	TRBV27
CASSILGTSGTGEQFF	TGTGCCAGCAGCATTTTAGGGACTAGCGGGACTGGTGAGCAGTTCTTC	TRBD2	TRBJ2-1	.	TRBV7-9
CASSQSVNTEAFF	TGTGCCAGCAGTCAGTCCGTGAACACTGAAGCTTTCTTT	.	TRBJ1-1	.	TRBV18
CASSPSVGASTF	TGTGCCAGCTCCCCGAGTGTTGGGGCGAGCACCTTC	.	TRBJ1-2	few	TRBV28
CASSPRTGSYNEQFF	TGCGCCAGCAGCCCCCGGACAGGGTCCTACAATGAGCAGTTCTTC	TRBD1	TRBJ2-1	.	TRBV4-1
CASSSTGGTATNEKLFF	TGTGCCAGCTCATCGACAGGGGGAACCGCAACTAATGAAAAACTGTTTTTT	TRBD1	TRBJ1-4	.	TRBV18
CAWKQGGTLHF	TGTGCCTGGAAGCAGGGGGGAACCCTCCACTTT	TRBD1	TRBJ1-6	.	TRBV30
CASSPAGSWEQYF	TGTGCCAGCAGTCCGGCAGGGTCGTGGGAGCAGTACTTC	.	TRBJ2-7	.	TRBV28
CSVEGLLAQIGDTQYF	TGCAGCGTTGAAGGGCTACTAGCGCAAATAGGGGATACGCAGTATTTT	TRBD2	TRBJ2-3	.	TRBV29-1
CASSVATGATYEQYF	TGTGCCAGCAGCGTAGCGACAGGGGCCACCTACGAGCAGTACTTC	TRBD1	TRBJ2-7	.	TRBV9
CASSLGPGQGTNEQFF	TGTGCCAGCAGCTTAGGCCCAGGACAGGGAACAAATGAGCAGTTCTTC	TRBD1	TRBJ2-1	once	TRBV7-6
CASSTWTGPSSGNTIYF	TGCGCCAGCAGCACTTGGACAGGGCCCAGCTCTGGAAACACCATATATTTT	TRBD1	TRBJ1-3	once	TRBV4-1
CASSPGATSGRYEQYF	TGTGCCAGCAGCCCTGGGGCTACTAGCGGGAGGTACGAGCAGTACTTC	TRBD2	TRBJ2-7	.	TRBV5-4
CASSFSLNYGYTF	TGTGCCAGCAGTTTTAGTTTAAACTATGGCTACACCTTC	.	TRBJ1-2	.	TRBV28
CASSLSGTGGLTDTQYF	TGTGCCAGCAGCCTCTCCGGGACAGGGGGGCTCACAGATACGCAGTATTTT	TRBD1	TRBJ2-3	.	TRBV5-6
CASSPSFRGWSAQYF	TGTGCCAGCAGCCCATCGTTCCGGGGGTGGAGTGCCCAGTACTTC	.	TRBJ2-5	.	TRBV7-2
CASSVQGGYLARELFF	TGTGCCAGCAGCGTACAGGGTGGTTATTTGGCCAGGGAGCTGTTTTTT	.	TRBJ2-2	.	TRBV9
CASSRAGSYNEQFF	TGTGCCAGCAGTAGAGCGGGCTCCTACAATGAGCAGTTCTTC	.	TRBJ2-1	.	TRBV27
CASSPSDEQFF	TGTGCCAGCAGTCCTTCCGATGAGCAGTTCTTC	.	TRBJ2-1	.	TRBV6-6